The sequence of this T cell receptor (beta chain) was determined in a study of T cells after yellow fever vaccination (dated by TCRdb to between 2018 and 2021). In terms of the full investigation: Libraries from fractions with low cell numbers were prepared with the SMART-Seq v4 Ultra Low Input RNA kit. Bulk TCR alpha and beta repertoires were sequenced longitudinally to track T-cell clones before and after primary and booster YFV17D yellow fever vaccination. Two healthy male donors made up the cohort, one aged 18 to 30 years and the other aged 30 to 40 years. Blood was collected at multiple timepoints before and after primary and secondary immunization, and bulk PBMC replicates and cell subsets were isolated.

Overall study outcomes, separate from this receptor: After the booster, most of the clones that had expanded following primary vaccination were detected again (around 95% of CD4 and 80% to 90% of CD8), which suggests that memory was broadly maintained. Because the study included only two donors, the extent to which the findings can be generalized is limited. The secondary T-cell response was weaker than the primary response but faster, peaking on day 5 instead of day 15. A small fraction of clonotypes showed up in both the CD4 and CD8 compartments, probably as a result of convergent recombination. Computational filtering was required because FACS-sorted repertoires could contain abundant contaminating clonotypes from the bulk population.

Turning to this clonotype: The antigen it recognizes is unknown. Per-base quality was not reported, and no clone a single base away is much larger than it.

TCR cDNA was synthesized by 5'RACE template switching, which introduced a universal primer site and unique molecular identifiers. cDNA synthesis was primed from both the TCR alpha and TCR beta constant segments. Two PCR steps were used to amplify libraries, with sample barcodes and sequencing adapters being added in the second step. Libraries were sequenced on Illumina HiSeq 2500 (2x100 bp) or NovaSeq (2x150 bp). On the study's bioinformatics: Demultiplexing of reads and collapsing into UMI consensus sequences were performed with MIGEC, and V(D)J alignment was carried out with MiXCR. Using edgeR on replicate PBMC samples, clonotypes were called vaccine-responding if FDR was below 0.01 and the log2 fold change was above 5 up to day 15. Each bulk clonotype was labeled CD4 or CD8 based on which sequenced repertoire, CD4 or CD8, contained the clonotype at higher abundance. TCRdb cleaned the public reads at Q25 with fastp, built clones with MiXCR and kept in-frame beta chains. Each record represents a unique CDR3 protein, reported with the most common genes and DNA among its rows. The V and J calls were not made by the authors but by TCRdb's processing. This sample gives about 400,000 distinct CDR3 sequences in total; around a tenth of them show up just once. Jointly, the top ten make up around 20% of the sample.

The treatment or condition label of this sample denotes: live attenuated yellow fever vaccine strain. At each blood-draw timepoint, two biological replicates of bulk PBMCs were obtained. A standard Ficoll-Paque protocol was used to isolate PBMCs from peripheral blood. RNA was extracted with TriZol from bulk PBMCs, CD4 and CD8 fractions, and dextramer-positive and dextramer-negative fractions. The CDR3 runs 13 residues from the cysteine to the phenylalanine. Only the CDR3 region is kept as DNA, spanning 39 bases read in frame from base 1. Reading the germline V gene (reference sequence) gives CDR1 MNHEY and CDR2 SMNVEV. V and J lose 5 bases and 6 bases, and a span of 13 bases separates them.

This TCR derives from a man aged 18-30 years who received the YFV17D yellow fever vaccine. The sample in question was PBMCs, obtained on the day of the first yellow fever vaccination. The chain couples TRBV27 to TRBJ1-1; the D gene is perhaps TRBD1, on 6 matching bases. The CDR3 region: CASSAGDTPEAFF. Here is the DNA: TGTGCCAGCAGTGCCGGGGACACCCCTGAAGCTTTCTTT.